These 18 T cell receptor beta chains were all obtained from the same sample, sequenced in a study of CXCR3-negative and CXCR3-positive naive CD8 T cells. Study findings and constraints: A higher hydrophobicity marked the TRB CDR3s of CXCR3-positive naive cells versus CXCR3-negative naive cells.

5' RACE that incorporated UMI labels was used to prepare the TRB cDNA libraries. TCRdb re-called the 5' RACE reads and shows each CDR3 protein once, DNA omitted. The data show more than 70,000 distinct CDR3 sequences, and the top ten clones hold about 0.62%. These receptors lack a known antigen. Source material: naive CXCR3+ CD8+ T cells from blood. Subset given: CD45RO-CCR7+CD27+CD95- naive CD8+ T cells expressing CXCR3 (TNR3+). The source of these receptors is a human donor in good health. Some clones in this sample may be carry-over from other donors' samples.

The rearrangement links TRBV12-3 or TRBV12-4 to TRBJ2-2. CDR3 length: 11 residues. The CDR3 sequence is CASSPVGELFF.

The chain employs TRBV7-8 and TRBJ1-2. Germline values: CDR1 SGHVS, CDR2 FQNEAQ. The CDR3 is made up of 13 amino acids. This chain's CDR3 is CASSLTSNYGYTF. The complete variable domain, with remaining parts taken from reference TRBV7-8 and TRBJ1-2, reads GAGVSQSPRYKVAKRGQDVALRCDPISGHVSLFWYQQALGQGPEFLTYFQNEAQLDKSGLPSDRFFAERPEGSVSTLKIQRTQQEDSAVYLCASSLTSNYGYTFGSGTRLTVV.

The chain employs TRBV5-1 and TRBJ2-1; TCRdb designates TRBD2, a call that cannot be tested without DNA. The CDR3 sequence is 14 residues long. Per germline, CDR1 SGHRS and CDR2 YFSETQ. The CDR3: CASRLSGSYNEQFF.

Considering frequency, this clonotype is medium-sized. The chain has TRBV7-9 and TRBJ2-4; TCRdb's D call, TRBD1, is unchecked because there is no DNA. This CDR3 has 14 amino acids. CDR1 is SEHNR and CDR2 is FQNEAQ in the germline V gene (reference sequence). CDR3 amino acids: CASSPPGAKNIQYF.

The V gene is TRBV29-1, the J gene TRBJ2-3; the D gene TCRdb calls, TRBD2, cannot be checked with no DNA. The CDR3 has 15 residues. Germline lookup yields CDR1 SQVTM and CDR2 ANQGSEA. The CDR3 loop reads CSVDGVAGEFNTQYF.

The CDR3 reads CSVEGQASTDTQYF. J is TRBJ2-3 and V is TRBV29-1; as DNA is missing, the TRBD1 call by TCRdb cannot be tested. Germline values: CDR1 SQVTM, CDR2 ANQGSEA. This CDR3 is 14 amino acids long.

The genes are TRBV6-6 and TRBJ2-1; TCRdb indicates TRBD1, and absent DNA this call remains unverified. The CDR3 has 14 residues. The germline V gene encodes CDR1 MNHNY and CDR2 SVGAGI (reference sequence). CDR3 in amino acids: CARKAGGFFIEQFF.

The V gene is TRBV5-1, the J gene TRBJ2-1. Germline assignment: CDR1 SGHRS and CDR2 YFSETQ. This CDR3 has 14 residues. CDR3 sequence reads: CASSLLGSYNEQFF. The full variable domain, in which reference TRBV5-1 and TRBJ2-1 provide the parts outside the CDR3, is KAGVTQTPRYLIKTRGQQVTLSCSPISGHRSVSWYQQTPGQGLQFLFEYFSETQRNKGNFPGRFSGRQFSNSRSEMNVSTLELGDSALYLCASSLLGSYNEQFFGPGTRLTVL.

This chain connects TRBV14 to TRBJ2-1; checking the TCRdb D call of TRBD1 is not possible without DNA. CDR1 SGHDN and CDR2 FVKESK come from the germline V gene. This CDR3 contains 14 residues. CDR3 loop: CASSLPGTYNEQFF.

The chain employs TRBV5-1 and TRBJ2-7; the TCRdb D gene call, TRBD1, has no DNA to confirm it. In germline, CDR1 is SGHRS, CDR2 YFSETQ. The CDR3 consists of 15 residues. CDR3: CASSDQGPLSYEQYF. The full variable domain, with the rest looked up from reference TRBV5-1 and TRBJ2-7, is KAGVTQTPRYLIKTRGQQVTLSCSPISGHRSVSWYQQTPGQGLQFLFEYFSETQRNKGNFPGRFSGRQFSNSRSEMNVSTLELGDSALYLCASSDQGPLSYEQYFGPGTRLTVT.

The rearrangement joins TRBV9 to TRBJ2-7; the D gene TCRdb calls, TRBD1, cannot be checked with no DNA. Germline CDR1 and CDR2: SGDLS and YYNGEE. This CDR3 is built from 14 residues. The CDR3 is CASSAGDASYEQYF. The full variable domain, in which reference TRBV9 and TRBJ2-7 provide the parts outside the CDR3, is DSGVTQTPKHLITATGQRVTLRCSPRSGDLSVYWYQQSLDQGLQFLIQYYNGEERAKGNILERFSAQQFPDLHSELNLSSLELGDSALYFCASSAGDASYEQYFGPGTRLTVT.

The gene calls are TRBV13 and TRBJ2-7; no DNA is available, so the TRBD2 call from TCRdb remains unchecked. The germline gives CDR1 PRHDT, CDR2 FYEKMQ (reference sequence). The CDR3 contains 12 residues. The CDR3 loop is CASSFSGLEQYF.

The chain uses TRBV7-2 and TRBJ2-5; TCRdb selects TRBD2, and the lack of DNA leaves this call unchecked. This CDR3 spans 17 amino acids. Germline V gene sequence: CDR1 SGHTA, CDR2 FQGNSA. The CDR3: CASSRAIAGGRQETQYF.

The CDR3 reads CASSSRQVSNQPQHF. V usage is TRBV13 and J usage is TRBJ1-5. The CDR3 has 15 amino acids. The germline V gene encodes CDR1 PRHDT and CDR2 FYEKMQ (reference sequence).

This chain joins TRBV5-1 and TRBJ2-1. The CDR3 spans 13 residues. The germline V gene encodes CDR1 SGHRS and CDR2 YFSETQ. The CDR3 protein is CASSLVSDNEQFF.

This chain links TRBV14 with TRBJ2-7. The CDR3 is made up of 14 amino acids. Per the germline V gene, CDR1 is SGHDN and CDR2 is FVKESK. CDR3 in amino acids: CASSRELASYEQYF.

The chain uses TRBV7-9 and TRBJ2-7. The V gene's germline CDR1 is SEHNR and CDR2 FQNEAQ (reference sequence). There are 15 residues in the CDR3. The CDR3 sequence is CASSFWGSETYEQYF.

The V and J genes are TRBV7-3 and TRBJ2-5; TCRdb calls TRBD1, which cannot be checked without DNA. The CDR3 runs 14 residues. Germline lookup yields CDR1 SGHTA and CDR2 FQGTGA. CDR3 sequence: CASSATGGEETQYF.